Sequencing of this T cell receptor beta chain was carried out in a study of glioma-infiltrating T cells. Study overall: Glioma patients had dexamethasone for six or fewer days before surgery.

The iRepertoire nested amplicon-rescue multiplex PCR amplified TCR alpha and beta CDR3s from RNA. TCRdb passed the multiplex PCR reads through MiXCR, listing each CDR3 protein once. The sample carries about 410,000 distinct CDR3 sequences, about 40% recorded once. This clonotype was observed a handful of times. The CDR3 is 16 residues long. V lost 3 bases to trimming and J lost 0 bases, with 15 bases between them. The sequence came from a human donor with low-grade glioma or glioblastoma, undergoing nonglioma brain surgery, or in good health (not recorded which). The V and J genes are TRBV12-3 or TRBV12-4 and TRBJ2-7; possibly TRBD2 for D (5 bases). Specimen: glioma tissue, nonneoplastic brain tissue, or PBMCs (not recorded which). CDR3 DNA: TGTGCCAGCAGTTTTCGGTCGGGCGGAGGCTCCTACGAGCAGTACTTC. The encoded protein is CASSFRSGGGSYEQYF.